These 18 T cell receptor beta chains were all obtained from the same sample, sequenced in a study of CD8+CD57+ T cells in acquired aplastic anemia. The use of genomic DNA as template underpinned the TCR beta VDJ and CDR3 profiling. TCRdb reanalysed the reads using MiXCR and keeps one entry per CDR3 protein. The sample has some 290,000 distinct CDR3 sequences, 45% to 65% seen once. Material for sequencing was sorted CD4+, CD8+, or CD8+CD57+ T cells (not recorded which) from PBMCs. These TCRs come from a human donor with severe aplastic anemia or a healthy control (not recorded which).

This clonotype was picked up many times. This sequence joins TRBV6-5 and TRBJ1-5, with no clear D. V was pared by 4 bases and J by 3 bases, with 10 bases between. The CDR3 is 14 amino acids. Germline assignment: CDR1 MNHEY and CDR2 SVGAGI. CDR3 bases: TGTGCCAGCAGTTCCGCCTATTCCAATCAGCCCCAGCATTTT. Protein: CASSSAYSNQPQHF.

The rearrangement links TRBV2 to TRBJ2-7, with a possible D match to TRBD1 (6 bases). Looked up from germline, CDR1 is SNHLY and CDR2 is FYNNEI. The CDR3 loop spans 11 amino acids. Trimming left V 11 bases short and J 3 bases short, with 11 bases between. The CDR3 DNA follows: TGTGCCGGCCGGGACAACTACGAGCAGTACTTC. This sequence encodes CAGRDNYEQYF. Supplemented by reference TRBV2 and TRBJ2-7, the full variable domain reads EPEVTQTPSHQVTQMGQEVILRCVPISNHLYFYWYRQILGQKVEFLVSFYNNEISEKSEIFDDQFSVERPDGSNFTLKIRSTKLEDSAMYFCAGRDNYEQYFGPGTRLTVT.

This clonotype has a count of ten or more. The V gene is TRBV9, the J gene TRBJ1-1; D remains unclear. V lost 4 bases and J lost 1, with 11 bases in between. CDR3 length equals 14 residues. Germline CDR1 is SGDLS and CDR2 is YYNGEE. In nucleotides, the CDR3 is TGTGCCAGCAGCCCCGATGTCAGGAACACTGAAGCTTTCTTT. Protein product: CASSPDVRNTEAFF.

The rearrangement links TRBV12-3 or TRBV12-4 to TRBJ2-3, with 8 nucleotides matching TRBD1. The CDR3 runs to 18 residues. J gave up 2 bases and V 6 bases, and 16 bases lay outside the gene matches. The CDR3 loop reads CASSLTLWTGLLTDTQYF. CDR3 DNA sequence: TGTGCCAGCAGCTTAACATTATGGACAGGGTTACTCACAGATACGCAGTATTTT.

The chain couples TRBV19 to TRBJ2-3; 7 bases align to TRBD1. Looked up from germline, CDR1 is LNHDA and CDR2 is SQIVND (reference sequence). The length of the CDR3 is 16 residues. V shed 3 bases, J shed 4 bases, and the junction held 10 bases outside the gene matches. The chain's CDR3 is CASSIGKGARADTQYF. The CDR3 DNA reads as TGTGCCAGTAGTATTGGAAAGGGGGCTAGGGCAGATACGCAGTATTTT. Together with reference TRBV19 and TRBJ2-3, the CDR3 gives the full variable domain: DGGITQSPKYLFRKEGQNVTLSCEQNLNHDAMYWYRQDPGQGLRLIYYSQIVNDFQKGDIAEGYSVSREKKESFPLTVTSAQKNPTAFYLCASSIGKGARADTQYFGPGTRLTVL.

This clonotype was seen many times. At one boundary the junction diverges from the germline segment, which might be a read error. The chain recombines TRBV7-9 with TRBJ2-1; D not certain. Germline V lookup: CDR1 SEHNR, CDR2 FQNEAQ (reference sequence). The CDR3 has 13 residues. The CDR3 spells CASSLGRNNEQFF. For the CDR3, the DNA is TGTGCTAGCAGCTTAGGACGGAACAATGAGCAGTTCTTC. Looking up the rest from reference TRBV7-9 and TRBJ2-1 gives the full variable domain: DTGVSQNPRHKITKRGQNVTFRCDPISEHNRLYWYRQTLGQGPEFLTYFQNEAQLEKSRLLSDRFSAERPKGSFSTLEIQRTEQGDSAMYLCASSLGRNNEQFFGPGTRLTVL.

This clonotype was observed at least ten times. The rearrangement uses TRBV27 and TRBJ2-7; D possibly uses TRBD1 or TRBD2 (6 bases each). Germline-derived CDR1 and CDR2 are MNHEY and SMNVEV (reference sequence). The CDR3 is made up of 14 amino acids. Trimming stripped 6 bases from V and 6 bases from J, with 18 bases between. The CDR3 nucleotides are TGTGCCAGCAGCCTCGCGGGACAAGGGATCGAGCAGTACTTC. Its translation: CASSLAGQGIEQYF.

There are a few counts of this clonotype. CDR3 residues: CASSLAPTSGGLQETQYF. CDR3 bases: TGTGCCAGCAGCTTGGCTCCGACTAGCGGGGGGCTCCAAGAGACCCAGTACTTC. The chain employs TRBV7-3 and TRBJ2-5; 13 bases align to TRBD2. The CDR3 has 18 amino acids. J lost 1 base, V lost 3 bases, and 8 bases had no gene match. The germline gives CDR1 SGHTA, CDR2 FQGTGA.

V usage is TRBV12-3 or TRBV12-4 and J usage is TRBJ2-1; D remains ambiguous. The V gene lost 6 bases and the J gene lost 7 bases, with 19 bases spanning the gap. CDR3 length equals 15 residues. CDR3 residues: CASRLKLKDDNEQFF. DNA of the CDR3: TGTGCCAGCAGACTAAAGCTTAAAGACGATAATGAGCAGTTCTTC.

The chain employs TRBV7-2 and TRBJ1-1, with D uncertain. CDR1 is SGHTA and CDR2 is FQGNSA in the germline V gene. The CDR3 spans 14 residues. V lost 5 bases and J lost 5, with 15 bases in between. CDR3 in DNA: TGTGCCAGCAGCCCGGGGTCTGCGAAAACTGAAGCTTTCTTT. Its translation is CASSPGSAKTEAFF.

This clonotype was observed many times. The chain links TRBV20-1 to TRBJ2-2; D gene uncertain. Looked up from germline, CDR1 is DFQATT and CDR2 is SNEGSKA (reference sequence). This CDR3 contains 14 residues. V dropped 1 base and J dropped 1 base, with 7 bases sitting between them. The CDR3 spells CSARVRKNTGELFF. The CDR3 DNA sequence: TGCAGTGCTAGAGTCAGGAAGAACACCGGGGAGCTGTTTTTT.

The V call is TRBV20-1, the J call TRBJ1-2, with TRBD1 as a possible D gene (5 bases). The germline V gene has CDR1 DFQATT and CDR2 SNEGSKA (reference sequence). This CDR3 has 16 amino acids. Trimming removed 3 bases from V and 0 bases from J, with 17 bases in between. Here the CDR3 reads CSARTGAGDANYGYTF. In DNA, the CDR3 is TGCAGTGCTAGGACCGGGGCAGGCGACGCTAACTATGGCTACACCTTC.

The chain joins TRBV25-1 to TRBJ1-1; D is ambiguous. The V end was cut by 7 bases, the J end by 6 bases, with 12 bases between. Germline V CDR1 and CDR2: MGHDK, SYGVNS. The CDR3 loop spans 12 amino acids. The CDR3 DNA sequence: TGTGCCAGCAAAGATCCCTGGGCTGAAGCTTTCTTT. This gives the protein CASKDPWAEAFF.

The genes are TRBV7-6 and TRBJ2-7; TRBD2 matches 8 bases. Germline V gives CDR1 SGHVS, CDR2 FNYEAQ. The J segment lost 2 bases and the V segment lost 5 bases, leaving 14 bases of the junction unmatched. The CDR3 length is 17 residues. CDR3 DNA sequence: TGTGCCAGCAGCCATAGCGGGACCGTCAATTCCCCCTACGAGCAGTACTTC. Protein sequence: CASSHSGTVNSPYEQYF.

This chain uses TRBV7-2 with TRBJ2-3; 7 bases match TRBD1. With V trimmed by 5 bases and J by 3 bases, 5 bases remained unmatched. Germline values: CDR1 SGHTA, CDR2 FQGNSA. CDR3 length: 14 amino acids. CDR3 loop: CASSPQGQTDTQYF. DNA of the CDR3: TGTGCCAGCAGCCCACAGGGGCAAACAGATACGCAGTATTTT.

In its sample, this clonotype was seen many times. The rearrangement uses TRBV4-2 and TRBJ2-1; 8 positions agree with TRBD1. Germline V gene sequence: CDR1 LGHNA, CDR2 YNFKEQ. The CDR3 consists of 16 residues. V shed 0 bases, J shed 2 bases, and the junction held 3 bases outside the gene matches. The CDR3 spells CASSQEQGGTYNEQFF. The CDR3 DNA reads as TGTGCCAGCAGCCAAGAACAGGGGGGAACCTACAATGAGCAGTTCTTC.

This clonotype occurred once. This chain links TRBV12-3 or TRBV12-4 with TRBJ1-6, with TRBD1 identical over 8 bases. This CDR3 has 13 amino acids. Trimming cost V 8 bases and J 12 bases; bases outside gene matches: 9. CDR3 sequence (DNA): TGTGCCAGCTCCGCCAGGGGGCGCGTACCCCTCCACTTT. This gives the protein CASSARGRVPLHF.

This clonotype was counted at least ten times. This sequence joins TRBV12-3 or TRBV12-4 and TRBJ1-2, with TRBD1 as a possible D gene (5 bases). The V gene lost 3 bases and the J gene lost 6 bases, with 8 bases spanning the gap. The CDR3 runs to 12 residues. CDR3 sequence reads: CASSFRENGYTF. The DNA for the CDR3 is TGTGCCAGCAGTTTCAGGGAAAATGGCTACACCTTC.